The rows below give T cell receptor beta chains drawn from one sample of a study of post-analysis software for immune sequencing data. One entry per CDR3 protein results from TCRdb running MiXCR on the PCR reads. Altogether about 430,000 distinct CDR3 sequences are present, roughly 38% being singletons, with the ten largest covering less than 10%. What was sequenced was blood. The receptors stem from a girl aged 2 to 9 with multiple sclerosis. CDR3s include the opening cysteine and the closing phenylalanine or tryptophan. The D gene is left open where the match is weak. A clone size is listed for some rows: how often the clone was seen (once, few, many), or a class if it is expanded.

clone_size d_call j_call v_call cdr3_length cdr3_nt cdr3_aa
. . TRBJ2-2 TRBV29-1 13 TGCAGCGTTTGCCACGCGAACACCGGGGAGCTGTTTTTT CSVCHANTGELFF
few TRBD2 TRBJ2-7 TRBV20-1 15 TGCAGTGCCCTACCCACCCTAGCGGGAGGACCAAGACAGTACTTC CSALPTLAGGPRQYF
. . TRBJ1-2 TRBV20-1 12 TGCAGTGCTTACAGGGAAGGGTATGGCTACACCTTC CSAYREGYGYTF
. . TRBJ2-1 TRBV10-3 16 TGTGCCATCAGTGAGTCTTCGAGGGGAGGTTACAATGAGCAGTTCTTC CAISESSRGGYNEQFF
. TRBD1 TRBJ1-4 TRBV28 15 TGTGCCAGCAGTTTAGAAGGGACAGCTAATGAAAAACTGTTTTTT CASSLEGTANEKLFF
. . TRBJ2-1 TRBV6-5 15 TGTGCCAGCACCCCAGACAGACGATACTACAATGAGCAGTTCTTC CASTPDRRYYNEQFF
. . TRBJ1-6 TRBV6-5 17 TGTGCCAGCAGTTACTTTAGGGGTAGCTCCTATAATTCACCCCTCCACTTT CASSYFRGSSYNSPLHF
. TRBD2 TRBJ2-1 TRBV20-1 17 TGCAGTGCTTGGACTAGCGGGGGTACCGGGTCCTACAATGAGCAGTTCTTC CSAWTSGGTGSYNEQFF
. . TRBJ1-2 TRBV12-3/TRBV12-4 14 TGTGCCAGCAGTTTTAGGCGTTTGTACTATGGCTACACCTTC CASSFRRLYYGYTF
. TRBD2 TRBJ2-1 TRBV4-1 16 TGCGCCAGCAGCCAATTCCTAGCGGGGGGGCCCAATGAGCAGTTCTTC CASSQFLAGGPNEQFF
. . TRBJ2-3 TRBV7-7 14 TGTGCTAGCAGAACACCACAGAGCACAGATACGCAGTATTTT CASRTPQSTDTQYF
few . TRBJ2-7 TRBV7-2 13 TGTGCCAGCAGCTACGGGCCCGGCTACGAGCAGTACTTC CASSYGPGYEQYF
. TRBD2 TRBJ2-5 TRBV4-2 17 TGTGCCAGCAGCCAAGATTTACAGCGGGGGGTCCAAGAGACCCAGTACTTC CASSQDLQRGVQETQYF
. TRBD1 TRBJ2-7 TRBV7-9 16 TGTGCCAGCAGCCGCCTACAGGGGGCTAAGTACAATGAGCAGTACTTC CASSRLQGAKYNEQYF
. . TRBJ2-1 TRBV28 12 TGTGCCAGCAGTACTCCCCTCAATGAGCAGTTCTTC CASSTPLNEQFF
few TRBD2 TRBJ2-1 TRBV20-1 14 TGCAGTGCTAGGGATAGCGGGAGTTACAATGAGCAGTTCTTC CSARDSGSYNEQFF
few . TRBJ2-3 TRBV21-1 20 TGTGCCAGCAGCAAAGGGGGCAGAGGCTCAACCGGGATTACAACAGATACGCAGTATTTT CASSKGGRGSTGITTDTQYF
. TRBD1 TRBJ2-3 TRBV7-3 16 TGTGCCAGCAGCCCCTTTGCAGGGGGCAACCCAGATACGCAGTATTTT CASSPFAGGNPDTQYF
. . TRBJ1-4 TRBV12-3/TRBV12-4 11 TGTGCCAGCACAACCGGTGAAAAACTGTTTTTT CASTTGEKLFF